This T cell receptor (beta chain) is from a study of blood T cell repertoires in COVID-19. In the study overall: The origin of the acute and convalescent COVID-19 samples was the United States, Italy and Spain.

In Seattle, patients joined the study during active infection and were tracked longitudinally. This CDR3 spans 15 amino acids. Trimming at V came to 4 bases and at J to 4 bases, leaving 3 bases not matched to a gene. Germline CDR1 reads SGHRS; CDR2 reads YFSETQ. Measured with immunoSEQ multiplex PCR; TCRdb has only the in-frame clones, and not every one. The sample contains 440,000 or so clones, about 91% of which appear only once. The rearrangement uses TRBV5-1 and TRBJ2-2; 11 bases line up with TRBD2. The receptor was derived from a woman in her thirties or forties with COVID-19, enrolled during active disease. The specimen was peripheral blood. The CDR3 protein is CASSVGTSGTGELFF. The CDR3, as DNA: TGCGCCAGCAGCGTCGGGACTAGCGGCACCGGGGAGCTGTTTTTT.